This T cell receptor (beta chain) is from a study of T-cell reconstitution after alpha-beta-depleted transplantation in children. Using unique molecular identifiers, the investigators prepared the TCRbeta library. One entry per CDR3 protein results from TCRdb running MiXCR on the PCR reads. The data show some 600,000 distinct CDR3 sequences, with over 10% seen just once and around 2.2% held by the top ten. This CDR3 is 18 amino acids long. The V and J ends lost 11 bases and 4 bases, in that order; junction bases with no gene match: 20. The sequences come from PBMCs, mostly from graft donor cells, collected 360 days after TCRalphabeta/CD19-depleted stem cell transplant. The J gene is TRBJ2-7, the V gene TRBV6-7; 13 nucleotides line up with TRBD2. TRBV6-7 is flagged as an ORF with uncertain function. This TCR was recovered from a male patient between 10 and 17 years old who had a stem cell transplant for acute myeloid leukemia, so the T cells may come from the graft donor. The CDR3 nucleotides are TGTGCCTTCAATTACGGGACTAGCGGGATTAAGCACTTGTACGAGCAGTACTTC. This sequence encodes CAFNYGTSGIKHLYEQYF.